These 6 T cell receptor beta chains share one sample of origin, sequenced in a study of cytomegalovirus exposure and HLA in healthy donors. TCRdb keeps only in-frame clones here, not all; method: immunoSEQ multiplex PCR. Of 150,000 to 250,000 clones in the sample, roughly 82% were seen once. Sequences were obtained from PBMCs. The source is a woman aged 25 to 39 in good health and CMV-seropositive.

V gene TRBV10-3 combines with J gene TRBJ2-1; 14 nucleotides match TRBD2. The CDR3 sequence is 14 residues long. The V and J ends lost 10 bases and 3 bases, in that order; junction bases with no gene match: 2. Germline lookup yields CDR1 ENHRY and CDR2 SYGVKD. The CDR3: CATGTSGSYNEQFF. In DNA form, the CDR3 reads TGTGCCACCGGGACTAGCGGGAGCTACAATGAGCAGTTCTTC.

The V call is TRBV28, the J call TRBJ1-5, with D unresolved. The germline V and J ends were trimmed by 6 bases and 4 bases, with 10 bases remaining between them. This CDR3 is built from 13 residues. Germline V CDR1 and CDR2: MDHEN, SYDVKM. As DNA, the CDR3 is TGTGCCAGCAGCCACTCGCCTAATCAGCCCCAGCATTTT. Translation: CASSHSPNQPQHF.

This sequence joins TRBV4-1 and TRBJ2-7; no definite D call. CDR3 length: 15 amino acids. The V gene lost 2 bases and the J gene lost 5 bases, with 16 bases spanning the gap. Germline-derived CDR1 and CDR2 are MGHRA and YSYEKL. The CDR3 region is CASSQYRLAMDEQYF. As DNA, the CDR3 is TGCGCCAGCAGCCAATACCGCTTAGCAATGGACGAGCAGTACTTC.

In this sample, this clone turned up a few times. The gene calls are TRBV4-1 and TRBJ2-7, with 8 bases matching TRBD1. The V gene's germline CDR1 is MGHRA and CDR2 YSYEKL. After removal of 1 base from V and 3 bases from J, the junction contained 8 bases not matched to a gene. This CDR3 is 16 amino acids long. This CDR3 is CASSQAPDRGGYEQYF. In DNA, the CDR3 is TGCGCCAGCAGCCAAGCTCCCGACAGGGGAGGCTACGAGCAGTACTTC.

Here the CDR3 DNA reads TGTGCCAGCAGCCTTGCACTAGCCGATGAGCAGTTCTTC. Protein sequence: CASSLALADEQFF. The chain couples TRBV11-3 to TRBJ2-1; D may be TRBD2 (6 bases). This CDR3 contains 13 residues. V was cut by 5 bases and J by 8 bases, with 13 bases left in between. CDR1 is SGHNT and CDR2 is YENEEA in the germline V gene. The variable domain in full, completed from reference TRBV11-3 and TRBJ2-1, reads EAGVVQSPRYKIIEKKQPVAFWCNPISGHNTLYWYLQNLGQGPELLIRYENEEAVDDSQLPKDRFSAERLKGVDSTLKIQPAELGDSAVYLCASSLALADEQFFGPGTRLTVL.

V gene TRBV19 combines with J gene TRBJ1-2; maybe TRBD1 (5 bases). Trimming removed 3 bases from V and 4 bases from J, with 15 bases in between. CDR1 LNHDA and CDR2 SQIVND come from the germline V gene (reference sequence). This CDR3 is 15 amino acids long. The CDR3, as DNA: TGTGCCAGTAGTATTGAAGGGGCGGTTGGCTATGGCTACACCTTC. Its translation is CASSIEGAVGYGYTF.